This T cell receptor (beta chain) comes out of a study of shared clonotypes between healthy human individuals (dated by TCRdb to about 2020). About the full investigation: The cohort comprised a couple of women and three men aged 18 to 49 years. Different laboratories and diverse techniques were used to prepare libraries and sequence TCR repertoires, to increase sequencing depth and limit assay-specific biases. Leukapheresis yielded between about 0.94 and 10 billion PBMCs per donor. For each donor, CD4 naive and CD4 memory were each run on three plates, CD8 naive on two plates, and CD8 memory on one plate. The study deeply sequenced blood TCR repertoires of five healthy adults to estimate repertoire size and the extent of clonotype sharing between individuals. The full study reports these points: Approximately 4.8% of naive CD4, 3.5% of naive CD8, 2.3% of memory CD4, and approximately 0.39% of memory CD8 clonotypes were shared across a few donors. The small number of donors limited the genetic and exposure-history diversity represented. Compared with non-shared clonotypes, clonotypes shared by all four sorted-subset donors had higher generation probabilities. Sampling was restricted to blood, and TCR repertoires in tissue are likely to differ from TCR repertoires in blood. Naive subsets generally had larger estimated clonotype richness than memory subsets. Based on pairwise subsampling, the degree of clonotype sharing among donors was expected to be affected by sequencing depth. Even with the large sequencing depth, rarefaction of the sorted-subset datasets indicated that sequencing was incomplete.

Using the deep immunoSEQ assay, TCR CDR3 regions were amplified from genomic DNA by multiplex PCR. Extracted genomic DNA from each cell subset was distributed evenly across all wells of several immunoSEQ 96-well plates, and each plate was treated as a replicate. For sorted subsets, about 210 ng of genomic DNA, equivalent to 25,000 to 35,000 T cell genomes, went into each replicate PCR. Purified libraries were quantified with a Qubit 3.0 fluorometer, sized on a Bioanalyzer 2100, and re-quantified with the KAPA Library Quantification kit. Every immunoSEQ 96-well plate was sequenced on a dedicated single-read 150-cycle Illumina NextSeq 550 flow cell. Turning to the authors' computational methods: Because the immunoSEQ output included only junctional sequences and no quality scores, the filtering could not be the same as the filtering used for full-length reads. To assign V/J genes and CDR3, sequences were annotated using PyIR, a Python wrapper for IgBLAST v1.9, with IMGT germline references. Reads were filtered out if the reads had weak V/J assignments (E-value above 1e-6), no CDR3, stop codons, out-of-frame junctions, or ambiguous translated residues. V3J clonotypes were defined as sequences sharing an identical inferred V gene, J gene, and CDR3 amino acid sequence. Percentage overlap between repertoires was calculated by dividing the number of shared unique clonotypes by the size of the smaller repertoire. RTK rarefaction, the Chao1 estimator, and Recon v2.1 estimates of unobserved clonotypes were used to assess repertoire richness. Generation probabilities for all TCRbeta clonotypes obtained by the gDNA method from several donors were computed using OLGA. The table was pulled from immuneACCESS by TCRdb, which kept in-frame rearrangements only. Such tables lose some clones; where checked, under half of the loss comes from unresolved V genes, and the rest has no known cause. That table supplies the V and J calls and clone size; D and trimming were determined from the DNA. The sample includes roughly 1,100,000 clones, with 60% to 80% observed a single time. Clones ranked in the top ten supply 1.5% of the sample.

Taken from the germline V gene, the CDR1 and CDR2 loops are SGHRS and YFSETQ. Germline trimming: 6 bases from V, 3 bases from J; junction bases outside gene matches: 8. From its cysteine to its phenylalanine, the CDR3 spans 15 amino acids. Just the 45-base CDR3 DNA is kept, in frame starting at base 1. In the case of this clone: Its target antigen remains unknown. Per-base qualities were not stored, and no clone one base away is much larger.

Healthy HIV-negative adults with no recently reported acute infections or vaccinations were included as donors. Every donor was a Caucasian adult residing in Nashville, Tennessee, USA. CD4+ T cells were enriched by magnetic negative selection, after which naive cells were positively selected on CD45RA and the negative fraction was taken as the memory subset. Blood was collected by leukapheresis, and PBMCs were isolated by Ficoll-Histopaque density gradient centrifugation and then cryopreserved in liquid nitrogen vapor phase. Purity and quantity of every magnetically sorted T cell population were checked by analytical flow cytometry. From each sorted fraction, genomic DNA was isolated and quantified by UV absorbance on a Nanodrop 2000c.

The source of this sequence is a man younger than 30 in good health. In this chain, TRBV5-1 is recombined with TRBJ2-2, and 7 junction bases match TRBD1. Sequenced material: memory CD4+ T cells sorted from blood. The intended sense of this specimen's cell subset or site label: CD45RA-negative fraction. The CDR3 corresponds to CASTWDRGDTGELFF. The DNA sequence follows: TGCGCCAGCACGTGGGACAGAGGGGACACCGGGGAGCTGTTTTTT.